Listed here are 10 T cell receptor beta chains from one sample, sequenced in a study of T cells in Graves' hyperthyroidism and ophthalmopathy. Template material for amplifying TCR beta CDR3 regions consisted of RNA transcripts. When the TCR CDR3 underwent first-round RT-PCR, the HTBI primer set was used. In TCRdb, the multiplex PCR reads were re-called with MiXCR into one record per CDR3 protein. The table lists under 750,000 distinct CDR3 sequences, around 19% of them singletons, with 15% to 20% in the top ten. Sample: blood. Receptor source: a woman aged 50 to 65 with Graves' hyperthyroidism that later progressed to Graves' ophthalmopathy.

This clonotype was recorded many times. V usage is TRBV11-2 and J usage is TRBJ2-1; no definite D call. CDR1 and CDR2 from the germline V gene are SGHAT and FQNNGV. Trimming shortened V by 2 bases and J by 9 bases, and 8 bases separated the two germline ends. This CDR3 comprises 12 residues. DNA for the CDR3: TGTGCCAGCAGCTTACAGGTTTTTGAGCAGTTCTTC. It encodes CASSLQVFEQFF.

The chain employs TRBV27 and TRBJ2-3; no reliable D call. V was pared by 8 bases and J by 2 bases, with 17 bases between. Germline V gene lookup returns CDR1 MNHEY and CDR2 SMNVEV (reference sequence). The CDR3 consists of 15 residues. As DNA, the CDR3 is TGTGCCAGCCGAAGTATAGGGATTAACACAGATACGCAGTATTTT. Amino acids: CASRSIGINTDTQYF.

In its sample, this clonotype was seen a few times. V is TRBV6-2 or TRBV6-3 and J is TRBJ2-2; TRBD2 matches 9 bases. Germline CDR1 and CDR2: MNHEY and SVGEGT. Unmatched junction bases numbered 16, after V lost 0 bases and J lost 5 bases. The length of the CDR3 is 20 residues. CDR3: CASSYSRDGLAGLLTGELFF. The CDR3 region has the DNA TGTGCCAGCAGTTACTCGAGGGATGGCCTAGCGGGGCTTTTGACCGGGGAGCTGTTTTTT.

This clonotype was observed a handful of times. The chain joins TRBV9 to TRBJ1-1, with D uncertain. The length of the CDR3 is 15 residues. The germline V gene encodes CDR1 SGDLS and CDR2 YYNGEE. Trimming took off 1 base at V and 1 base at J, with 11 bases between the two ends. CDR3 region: CASSVQPEWNTEAFF. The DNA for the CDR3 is TGTGCCAGCAGCGTACAACCGGAATGGAACACTGAAGCTTTCTTT.

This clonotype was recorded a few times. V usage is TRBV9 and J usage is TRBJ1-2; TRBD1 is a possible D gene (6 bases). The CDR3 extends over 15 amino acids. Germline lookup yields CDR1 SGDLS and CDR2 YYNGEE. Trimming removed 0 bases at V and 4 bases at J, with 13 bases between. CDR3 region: CASSVAAGDFYGYTF. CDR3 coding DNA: TGTGCCAGCAGCGTAGCGGCAGGGGATTTCTATGGCTACACCTTC.

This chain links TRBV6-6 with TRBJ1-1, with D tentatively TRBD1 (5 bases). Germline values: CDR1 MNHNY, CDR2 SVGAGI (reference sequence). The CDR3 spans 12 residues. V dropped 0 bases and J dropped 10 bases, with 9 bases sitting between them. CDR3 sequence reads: CASSYSRGTAFF. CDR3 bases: TGTGCCAGCAGTTACTCGAGGGGTACAGCTTTCTTT.

DNA of the CDR3: TGTGCCAGCAGCCAAGGAGCCAGGGCCACAGATACGCAGTATTTT. Translation gives CASSQGARATDTQYF. The chain couples TRBV14 to TRBJ2-3; D perhaps matches TRBD1 (5 bases). Germline V CDR1 and CDR2: SGHDN, FVKESK. Trimming removed 1 base from V and 2 bases from J, with 10 bases in between. This CDR3 is 15 amino acids long. The variable domain in full, completed from reference TRBV14 and TRBJ2-3, reads EAGVTQFPSHSVIEKGQTVTLRCDPISGHDNLYWYRRVMGKEIKFLLHFVKESKQDESGMPNNRFLAERTGGTYSTLKVQPAELEDSGVYFCASSQGARATDTQYFGPGTRLTVL.

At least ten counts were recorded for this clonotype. CDR3 DNA sequence: TGTGCCAGCAGTCACGGGACAGAGAGCTCCTACGAGCAGTACTTC. As protein: CASSHGTESSYEQYF. The genes are TRBV6-1 and TRBJ2-7; 7 bases line up with TRBD1. The CDR3 sequence is 15 residues long. Trimming at V came to 5 bases and at J to 0 bases, leaving 7 bases not matched to a gene. Per the germline V gene, CDR1 is MNHNS and CDR2 is SASEGT.

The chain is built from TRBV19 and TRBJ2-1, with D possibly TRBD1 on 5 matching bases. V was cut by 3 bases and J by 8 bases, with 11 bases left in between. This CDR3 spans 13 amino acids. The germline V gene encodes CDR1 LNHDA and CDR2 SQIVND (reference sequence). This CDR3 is CASSMGPGYEQFF. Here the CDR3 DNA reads TGTGCCAGTAGTATGGGTCCAGGGTATGAGCAGTTCTTC.

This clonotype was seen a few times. The CDR3 region has the DNA TGCAGTGCTAGAGATGATGCGGGGGGGCCCGAGACCCAGTACTTC. Its translation is CSARDDAGGPETQYF. The J gene is TRBJ2-5, the V gene TRBV20-1; 9 nucleotides agree with TRBD2. Trimming cost V 0 bases and J 5 bases; bases outside gene matches: 7. CDR1 and CDR2 (germline): DFQATT, SNEGSKA (reference sequence). This CDR3 is built from 15 residues.